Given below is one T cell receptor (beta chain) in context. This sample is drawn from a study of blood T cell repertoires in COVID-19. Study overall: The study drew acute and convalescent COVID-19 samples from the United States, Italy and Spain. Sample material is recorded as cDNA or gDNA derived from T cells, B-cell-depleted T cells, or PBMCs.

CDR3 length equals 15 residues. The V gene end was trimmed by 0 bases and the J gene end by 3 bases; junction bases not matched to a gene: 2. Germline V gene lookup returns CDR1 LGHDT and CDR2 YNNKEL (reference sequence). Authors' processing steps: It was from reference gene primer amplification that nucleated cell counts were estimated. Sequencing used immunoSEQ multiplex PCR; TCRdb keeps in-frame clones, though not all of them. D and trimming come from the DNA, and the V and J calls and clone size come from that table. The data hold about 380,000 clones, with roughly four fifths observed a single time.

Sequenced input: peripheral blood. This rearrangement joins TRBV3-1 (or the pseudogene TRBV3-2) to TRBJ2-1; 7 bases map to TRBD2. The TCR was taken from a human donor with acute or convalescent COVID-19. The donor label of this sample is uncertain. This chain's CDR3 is CASSQEKRDYNEQFF. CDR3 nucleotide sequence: TGTGCCAGCAGCCAAGAAAAGCGGGACTACAATGAGCAGTTCTTC.